This T cell receptor beta chain is drawn from a study of blood T cell repertoires in COVID-19. Original processing methods: Estimation of nucleated cell counts was performed using reference gene primer amplification. Assay used: immunoSEQ multiplex PCR; TCRdb lists only in-frame clones, some missing. That table supplies the V and J calls and clone size; D and trimming were determined from the DNA. The repertoire consists of a few hundred thousand clones, with 86% occurring once and the leading ten covering 3%. The source material was peripheral blood. This clonotype was obtained from a woman aged 25-40 years with active or convalescent COVID-19.

Written as DNA, the CDR3 is TGCGCCAGCAGCTCTGGGACAGGGGGCGCACGGTATGGCTACACCTTC. It specifies CASSSGTGGARYGYTF. The V gene is TRBV5-1, the J gene TRBJ1-2, with 12 positions matching TRBD1. The CDR3 loop spans 16 amino acids. Trimming took 3 bases from V and 5 from J; bases not matched to a gene: 8. The V gene's germline CDR1 is SGHRS and CDR2 YFSETQ.